The 6 T cell receptor beta chains reported below all come from one sample, sequenced in a study of blood T cell repertoires in COVID-19. Here immunoSEQ multiplex PCR was the method, and the copy in TCRdb shows in-frame clones only, minus some. In the table there are over 110,000 clones, more than 70% of which are singletons. Sequenced: peripheral blood. These receptors all stem from a human donor in a cohort sampled during active COVID-19.

This clone was detected a few times. This sequence joins TRBV5-1 and TRBJ2-7; TRBD2 is a possible D gene (7 bases). This CDR3 contains 15 residues. From germline, CDR1 is SGHRS and CDR2 YFSETQ. Trimming cost V 4 bases and J 2 bases, with 16 bases left between them. For the CDR3, the DNA is TGCGCCAGCAGCCTGCAGGGGAGGGGCGCCTACGAGCAGTACTTC. This codes for CASSLQGRGAYEQYF.

J is TRBJ2-7 and V is TRBV15, with 11 positions matching TRBD1. The trim removed 5 bases at V and 6 bases at J, leaving 9 bases unmatched. Per germline, CDR1 LNHNV and CDR2 YYDKDF (reference sequence). CDR3 size: 15 residues. As DNA, the CDR3 is TGTGCCACCAGCGTCCGGGACAGGGGGGGAGTCGAGCAGTACTTC. Translating it yields CATSVRDRGGVEQYF.

The genes are TRBV9 and TRBJ2-7, with 8 bases fitting TRBD2. The CDR3 runs to 15 residues. Germline CDR1 SGDLS, CDR2 YYNGEE. Germline trimming cut 8 bases from V and 5 bases from J; bases unmatched to any gene: 15. This CDR3 reads CARTTSAGPWDEQYF. CDR3 coding DNA: TGTGCCAGGACGACTAGCGCGGGGCCATGGGACGAGCAGTACTTC.

This chain connects TRBV30 to TRBJ2-3, with D possibly being TRBD1 (6 bases). Deletions cut 0 bases from V and 4 bases from J, with 8 bases between. Germline loops: CDR1 GTSNPN, CDR2 SVGIG (reference sequence). The CDR3 runs to 13 residues. The CDR3 reads CAWSVNRADTQYF. Here the CDR3 DNA reads TGTGCCTGGAGTGTAAACAGGGCAGATACGCAGTATTTT.

The chain is built from TRBV7-7 and TRBJ2-7; 12 nucleotides align to TRBD1. CDR1 is SSHAT, CDR2 FNYEAQ, per germline (reference sequence). Losses at the gene ends were 6 bases for V and 5 bases for J; bases not matched to a gene: 8. The CDR3 spans 15 residues. CDR3 in DNA: TGTGCCAGCAGTCCCGGGACAGGGGGCTTGGACGAGCAGTACTTC. Amino acid sequence: CASSPGTGGLDEQYF.

The J gene is TRBJ2-5, the V gene TRBV4-1; a weak D match, TRBD1 (6 bases). Germline V gene data show CDR1 as MGHRA and CDR2 as YSYEKL. Deletions cut 4 bases from V and 1 base from J, with 19 bases between. The CDR3 loop spans 17 amino acids. This CDR3 reads CASSPRSGGLGQETQYF. For the CDR3, the DNA is TGCGCCAGCAGCCCAAGGTCTGGGGGCCTGGGCCAAGAGACCCAGTACTTC.